This TCR beta chain originates from a study of shared clonotypes between healthy human individuals. Measured with immunoSEQ multiplex PCR; TCRdb has only the in-frame clones, and not every one. The sample lists about 2.4 million clones, under 95% occurring once. Every contributor of samples was a Caucasian grown-up residing in Nashville, Tennessee. This clone has just one count. The CDR3 has 18 amino acids. The germline CDR1 and CDR2 sequences are MNHEY and SMNVEV (reference sequence). V was pared by 2 bases and J by 0 bases, with 9 bases of the junction left unmatched. This TCR was recovered from a man aged 18 to 29 in good health. Some clones in this sample may be carry-over from other donors' samples. Sequenced sample: naive CD4+ T cells from PBMCs. The subset here: CD45RA+ positively selected. This chain links TRBV27 with TRBJ2-1; 8 bases map to TRBD2. The DNA of the CDR3 is TGTGCCAGCAGTTTACGCACTAGCGGTTCCAGCTCCTACAATGAGCAGTTCTTC. This codes for CASSLRTSGSSSYNEQFF.